These 6 T cell receptor beta chains were all obtained from the same sample, sequenced in a study of vaccination effects on CD4 cells after COVID-19 (dated by TCRdb to 2021 to 2024). The protocol used for the library was the immunoSEQ multiplex PCR assay. TCRdb took over this immuneACCESS table, retaining in-frame rearrangements with V and J assigned. Such tables are incomplete; in checked studies, under half of the missing clones stem from an unresolved V gene, and the remainder is unexplained. Counted in this sample were roughly 25,000 clones; about 72% of them appeared once. The ten largest clones add up to roughly an eighth of the sample. In the ViraFEST assay, PBMC were stimulated with viral peptide pools, and antigen-specific CD4+ T cell clonotypes were then identified by expansion using TCR sequencing. After less than 13 days of culture, CD4+ T cells were isolated with the EasySep CD4+ T cell isolation kit. Negative nucleocapsid antibody results before and after vaccination confirmed that the healthy vaccine recipients had no prior SARS-CoV-2 infection.

These receptors' targets are unknown. This sample comprised CD4+ T cells from PBMCs cultured with HCoV-OC43 spike peptides, obtained before COVID-19 vaccination. The cell subset or site label, as the study defines it: HCoV-OC43 spike overlapping peptide pool stimulation. Receptors originate from a human donor who received a COVID-19 vaccine.

The J gene is TRBJ2-7, the V gene TRBV6-1; TRBD2 matches 13 bases. The CDR3 runs 15 residues. Germline lookup yields CDR1 MNHNS and CDR2 SASEGT. After removal of 1 base from V and 4 bases from J, the junction contained 1 base not matched to a gene. The CDR3 here is CASSEGTSGSYEQYF. CDR3 bases: TGTGCCAGCAGTGAAGGGACTAGCGGGAGTTACGAGCAGTACTTC.

CDR3: CASSDGLLRNTGELFF. CDR3 DNA: TGTGCCAGCAGTGACGGCCTTCTGAGAAACACCGGGGAGCTGTTTTTT. The chain carries TRBV6-4 and TRBJ2-2, with D unclear. V lost 2 bases and J lost 2, with 12 bases in between. Germline assignment: CDR1 MRHNA and CDR2 SNTAGT. This CDR3 spans 16 amino acids.

This clone was counted only a few times. The chain has TRBV27 and TRBJ2-3; TRBD1 matches 7 bases. V trimming: 6 bases; J trimming: 4 bases; junction bases outside the gene matches: 4. Germline CDR1 reads MNHEY; CDR2 reads SMNVEV (reference sequence). The CDR3 is 13 amino acids. The chain's CDR3 is CASRQTGSDTQYF. In DNA, the CDR3 is TGTGCCAGCAGGCAGACAGGGTCAGATACGCAGTATTTT.

V is TRBV7-8 and J is TRBJ1-1; D may be TRBD1 (6 bases). Trimming took off 4 bases at V and 1 base at J, with 10 bases between the two ends. CDR1 SGHVS and CDR2 FQNEAQ come from the germline V gene. The CDR3 runs 14 residues. This CDR3 is CASSSQGTNTEAFF. CDR3 sequence (DNA): TGTGCCAGCAGCTCGCAGGGGACGAACACTGAAGCTTTCTTT. The full variable domain, with the rest looked up from reference TRBV7-8 and TRBJ1-1, is GAGVSQSPRYKVAKRGQDVALRCDPISGHVSLFWYQQALGQGPEFLTYFQNEAQLDKSGLPSDRFFAERPEGSVSTLKIQRTQQEDSAVYLCASSSQGTNTEAFFGQGTRLTVV.

The chain couples TRBV6-5 to TRBJ2-5; TRBD2 matches at 8 bases. Germline V gene lookup returns CDR1 MNHEY and CDR2 SVGAGI. CDR3 size: 16 residues. J was trimmed by 5 bases and V by 0 bases; bases with no gene match: 8. CDR3 in amino acids: CASSYSLGGARETQYF. CDR3 DNA: TGTGCCAGCAGTTACTCTCTCGGGGGGGCCCGGGAGACCCAGTACTTC.

This clone has only a few counts. The chain has TRBV6-5 and TRBJ1-1; D remains unclear. The V and J ends lost 4 bases and 5 bases respectively, with 17 bases between them. This CDR3 has 15 residues. CDR1 is MNHEY and CDR2 is SVGAGI in the germline V gene. The CDR3 spells CASSLGRMVGTEAFF. The CDR3 coding sequence is TGTGCCAGCAGTTTGGGCAGGATGGTTGGGACTGAAGCTTTCTTT.